Listed below are T cell receptor beta chains from one sample, sequenced in a study of T cell responses to AZD1222 COVID-19 vaccine. Method: immunoSEQ multiplex PCR; TCRdb's copy keeps in-frame clones and lacks some. The sample records about 150,000 clones, more than 85% being singletons. Specimen: peripheral blood, collected 28 days after the second AZD1222 dose. The origin of the receptors is an adult who received the AZD1222 COVID-19 vaccine. Each CDR3 is given with its conserved first and last residue. The D gene is left open where the match is weak. Clone size is shown for a subset of rows, as once, few, many or a class of expanded clone.

cdr3_aa,cdr3_nt,clone_size,d_call,v_call,j_call
CASSLWGSSYEQYF,TGTGCCAGCAGCTTGTGGGGCAGCTCCTACGAGCAGTACTTC,once,-,TRBV5-6,TRBJ2-7
CASSQTGLAQPQHF,TGTGCCAGCAGCCAGACAGGGTTGGCTCAGCCCCAGCATTTT,-,TRBD1,TRBV3-1/TRBV3-2,TRBJ1-5
CATSPGSDTQYF,TGTGCCACCAGTCCAGGCTCAGATACGCAGTATTTT,-,-,TRBV24-1,TRBJ2-3
CASSLRGGSSNTGELFF,TGTGCCAGCAGCTTAAGGGGGGGCAGCTCGAACACCGGGGAGCTGTTTTTT,once,-,TRBV7-3,TRBJ2-2
CASSSGGSSYEQYF,TGCGCCAGCAGCTCTGGGGGGAGCAGCTACGAGCAGTACTTC,-,-,TRBV5-1,TRBJ2-7
CASQRGAQAEKLFF,TGTGCCTCCCAGCGGGGGGCGCAGGCTGAAAAACTGTTTTTT,-,-,TRBV19,TRBJ1-4
CASSHSLGPAFF,TGCGCCAGCAGCCACTCACTAGGACCAGCTTTCTTT,-,-,TRBV4-1,TRBJ1-1
CATSRDRGTEAFF,TGTGCCACCAGCAGAGACAGGGGAACTGAAGCTTTCTTT,-,-,TRBV15,TRBJ1-1
CASSYFRGMNLDEQFF,TGTGCCAGCAGTTACTTCAGGGGAATGAACCTCGATGAGCAGTTCTTC,-,-,TRBV6-2/TRBV6-3,TRBJ2-1
CAWSLYAYEQYF,TGTGCCTGGAGTCTCTATGCCTACGAGCAGTACTTC,-,-,TRBV30,TRBJ2-7
CAISESLLTNQF,TGTGCCATCAGTGAGTCTCTCCTTACAAACCAATTC,-,-,TRBV10-3,TRBJ1-2
CASSFGQGVSYEQYF,TGTGCCAGCAGCTTCGGACAGGGGGTCTCCTACGAGCAGTACTTC,-,TRBD1,TRBV7-9,TRBJ2-7
CASSMTLADEKLFF,TGTGCCAGTAGTATGACACTCGCGGATGAAAAACTGTTTTTT,-,-,TRBV19,TRBJ1-4
CASSYSRTPNYNEQFF,TGTGCCAGCAGTTACTCGAGGACACCAAACTACAATGAGCAGTTCTTC,-,-,TRBV6-5,TRBJ2-1
CASRQTGGNSGSPLHF,TGTGCCAGCAGGCAGACAGGGGGCAATTCAGGTTCACCCCTCCACTTT,-,TRBD1,TRBV2,TRBJ1-6
CASSYSDRDLNEKLFF,TGTGCCAGCAGTTACTCGGACCGGGATCTTAATGAAAAACTGTTTTTT,-,-,TRBV6-6,TRBJ1-4
CATSDRDSQPQHF,TGTGCCACCAGTGACCGTGACAGCCAGCCCCAGCATTTT,-,-,TRBV24-1,TRBJ1-5
CASSPGTGGRYGNTIYF,TGTGCCAGCTCACCAGGGACAGGGGGCAGGTATGGAAACACCATATATTTT,-,TRBD1,TRBV18,TRBJ1-3
CASSQTSGTSGGSQETQYF,TGTGCCAGCAGCCAGACCTCCGGGACTAGCGGGGGGAGCCAAGAGACCCAGTACTTC,-,TRBD2,TRBV14,TRBJ2-5
CASSRHTEAFF,TGCGCCAGCAGCAGACACACTGAAGCTTTCTTT,-,-,TRBV4-1,TRBJ1-1
CASSLSIAGGPPREQYF,TGTGCCAGCAGTTTATCGATAGCGGGGGGCCCCCCGAGAGAGCAGTACTTC,-,TRBD2,TRBV27,TRBJ2-7
CAISEGVETQYF,TGTGCCATCAGTGAGGGGGTCGAGACCCAGTACTTC,-,-,TRBV10-3,TRBJ2-5
CASSQGGTVSYGYTF,TGTGCCAGCAGCCAGGGGGGGACAGTATCCTATGGCTACACCTTC,-,TRBD1,TRBV16,TRBJ1-2
CASSPESNQPQHF,TGTGCCAGCTCACCGGAAAGCAATCAGCCCCAGCATTTT,once,-,TRBV18,TRBJ1-5
CASNTVGDTSTEAFF,TGTGCCAGCAACACGGTAGGGGACACAAGCACTGAAGCTTTCTTT,once,-,TRBV5-6,TRBJ1-1
CASSQAGVAYNEQFF,TGTGCCAGCAGCCAAGCGGGAGTGGCCTACAATGAGCAGTTCTTC,-,-,TRBV3-1/TRBV3-2,TRBJ2-1
CASSFSTQGGYTF,TGTGCCAGCAGTTTTTCGACCCAGGGCGGCTACACCTTC,-,-,TRBV28,TRBJ1-2
CASRPTSLSYNEQFF,TGCGCCAGCAGGCCGACTAGCCTCTCCTACAATGAGCAGTTCTTC,-,TRBD2,TRBV5-1,TRBJ2-1
CASQQGGFAYNEQFF,TGTGCCAGCCAACAAGGGGGGTTTGCTTACAATGAGCAGTTCTTC,-,-,TRBV6-5,TRBJ2-1
CASSLYGIRDLGREETQYF,TGTGCCAGCAGTTTATATGGGATCCGGGACCTCGGGCGGGAAGAGACCCAGTACTTC,-,-,TRBV27,TRBJ2-5
CASSLRGAKNIQYF,TGTGCCAGTAGTTTGAGGGGAGCCAAAAACATTCAGTACTTC,-,-,TRBV19,TRBJ2-4
CASSLWTVYEQYF,TGTGCCAGCAGCTTATGGACAGTCTACGAGCAGTACTTC,-,-,TRBV7-2,TRBJ2-7
CASSRDVSSYNEQFF,TGTGCCAGCAGCCGTGACGTGAGCTCCTACAATGAGCAGTTCTTC,-,-,TRBV5-4,TRBJ2-1
CASSSTGQGFIEQFF,TGCGCCAGCAGCTCTACGGGACAGGGTTTTATTGAGCAGTTCTTC,-,TRBD1,TRBV5-1,TRBJ2-1
CASSPGPLSANVLTF,TGTGCCAGCAGTCCAGGGCCCCTAAGTGCCAACGTCCTGACTTTC,-,-,TRBV28,TRBJ2-6
CASSLGDSNSPLHF,TGTGCCAGCAGCTTAGGAGACAGTAATTCACCCCTCCACTTT,-,-,TRBV7-8,TRBJ1-6
CASSQAHRPYEQYF,TGTGCCAGCAGCCAGGCCCACAGGCCATACGAGCAGTACTTC,-,-,TRBV3-1/TRBV3-2,TRBJ2-7
CASSSPRQPREAQHF,TGTGCCAGTAGCTCGCCCCGACAGCCTCGAGAGGCCCAGCATTTT,-,-,TRBV19,TRBJ1-5
CASSLGRDNLYEQYF,TGTGCCAGCAGCTTAGGACGGGACAACCTCTACGAGCAGTACTTC,-,-,TRBV7-9,TRBJ2-7
CASSQDPRGAYNEQFF,TGCGCCAGCAGCCAAGACCCCCGGGGGGCTTACAATGAGCAGTTCTTC,-,-,TRBV5-1,TRBJ2-1
CASSATASLSGNTIYF,TGTGCCAGCAGCGCCACCGCATCCCTGTCTGGAAACACCATATATTTT,once,-,TRBV9,TRBJ1-3
CAWSGGETQYF,TGTGCCTGGAGTGGAGGGGAGACCCAGTACTTC,-,-,TRBV30,TRBJ2-5
CASSQGLQPQHF,TGTGCCAGCAGCCAAGGGCTTCAGCCCCAGCATTTT,-,-,TRBV14,TRBJ1-5
CASSDGRASTDTQYF,TGTGCCAGCAGTGACGGGAGGGCTAGCACAGATACGCAGTATTTT,-,TRBD2,TRBV6-4,TRBJ2-3
CASSLASKARREQYF,TGTGCCAGCAGTTTAGCGTCGAAAGCGAGACGGGAGCAGTACTTC,-,-,TRBV28,TRBJ2-7
CASSPQLAGVETQYF,TGTGCCAGCAGCCCCCAGCTAGCGGGAGTAGAGACCCAGTACTTC,-,TRBD2,TRBV9,TRBJ2-5
CASSLFPALAGVEETQYF,TGTGCCAGCAGCTTATTCCCCGCACTAGCGGGGGTTGAAGAGACCCAGTACTTC,-,TRBD2,TRBV7-2,TRBJ2-5
CASSPSRTATYEQYF,TGTGCCAGCTCACCCTCACGTACAGCAACCTACGAGCAGTACTTC,-,-,TRBV18,TRBJ2-7
CATRQGPGTEAFF,TGTGCCACCAGACAGGGACCGGGGACTGAAGCTTTCTTT,-,-,TRBV24-1,TRBJ1-1
CASSTRQGTGELFF,TGTGCCAGCAGCACTAGACAGGGAACCGGGGAGCTGTTTTTT,-,TRBD1,TRBV13,TRBJ2-2
CASSHLRYNNEQFF,TGCGCCAGCAGCCATCTAAGATACAACAATGAGCAGTTCTTC,-,-,TRBV4-1,TRBJ2-1
CATSDPQRGLSDTQYF,TGTGCCACCAGTGACCCCCAAAGAGGGTTATCAGATACGCAGTATTTT,-,-,TRBV24-1,TRBJ2-3